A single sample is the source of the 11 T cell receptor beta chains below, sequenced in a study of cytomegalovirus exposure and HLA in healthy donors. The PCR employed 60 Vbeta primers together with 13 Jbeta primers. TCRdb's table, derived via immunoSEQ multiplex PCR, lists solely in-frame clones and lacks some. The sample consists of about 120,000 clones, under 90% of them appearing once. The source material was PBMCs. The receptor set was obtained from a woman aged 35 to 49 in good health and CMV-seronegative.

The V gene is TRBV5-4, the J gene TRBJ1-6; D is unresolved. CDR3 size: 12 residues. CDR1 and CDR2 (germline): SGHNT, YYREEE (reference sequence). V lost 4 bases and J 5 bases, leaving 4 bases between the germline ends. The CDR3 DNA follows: TGTGCCAGCAGCAATAATAATTCACCCCTCCACTTT. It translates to CASSNNNSPLHF. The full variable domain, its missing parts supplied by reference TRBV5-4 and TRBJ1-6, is ETGVTQSPTHLIKTRGQQVTLRCSSQSGHNTVSWYQQALGQGPQFIFQYYREEENGRGNFPPRFSGLQFPNYSSELNVNALELDDSALYLCASSNNNSPLHFGNGTRLTVT.

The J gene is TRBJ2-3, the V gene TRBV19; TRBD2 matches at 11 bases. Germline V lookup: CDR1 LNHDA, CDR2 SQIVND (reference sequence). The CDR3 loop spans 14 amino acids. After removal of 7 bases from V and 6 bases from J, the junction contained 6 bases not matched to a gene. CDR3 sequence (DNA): TGTGCCAGTAATAGCGGGAGGGTCCCGGATACGCAGTATTTT. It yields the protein CASNSGRVPDTQYF.

The CDR3 region has the DNA TGCGCCAGCACTCGGGACAGGGCAAACACTGAAGCTTTCTTT. Protein product: CASTRDRANTEAFF. The chain couples TRBV10-1 to TRBJ1-1; 9 nucleotides agree with TRBD1. Germline-derived CDR1 and CDR2 are WNHNN and SYGVQD (reference sequence). The length of the CDR3 is 14 residues. With 7 bases clipped from V and 2 bases from J, the junction kept 5 bases outside the gene matches.

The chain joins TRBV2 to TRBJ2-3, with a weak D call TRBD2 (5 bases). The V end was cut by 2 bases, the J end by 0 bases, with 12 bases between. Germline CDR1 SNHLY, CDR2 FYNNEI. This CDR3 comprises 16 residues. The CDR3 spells CASSELRTDSTDTQYF. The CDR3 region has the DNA TGTGCCAGCAGTGAACTTCGGACTGACAGCACAGATACGCAGTATTTT.

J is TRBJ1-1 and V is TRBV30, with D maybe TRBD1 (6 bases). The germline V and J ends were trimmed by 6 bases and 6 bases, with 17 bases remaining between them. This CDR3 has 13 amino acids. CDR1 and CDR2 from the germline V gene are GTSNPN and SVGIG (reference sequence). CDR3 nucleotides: TGTGCCTGCCAGCAGGGGAATTGGGCTGAAGCTTTCTTT. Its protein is CACQQGNWAEAFF.

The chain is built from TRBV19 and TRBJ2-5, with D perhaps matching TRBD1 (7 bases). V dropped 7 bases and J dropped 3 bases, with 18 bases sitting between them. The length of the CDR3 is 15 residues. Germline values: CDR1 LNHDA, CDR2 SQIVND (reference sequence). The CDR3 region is CASKGAGLSEETQYF. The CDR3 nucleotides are TGTGCCAGTAAGGGGGCGGGACTTTCCGAAGAGACCCAGTACTTC.

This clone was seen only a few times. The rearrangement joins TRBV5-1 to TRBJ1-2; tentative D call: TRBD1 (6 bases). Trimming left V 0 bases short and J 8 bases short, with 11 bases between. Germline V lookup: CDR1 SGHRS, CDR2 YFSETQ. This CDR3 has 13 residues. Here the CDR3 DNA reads TGCGCCAGCAGCTTGGTCCAGGGGAAGGGCTACACCTTC. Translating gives CASSLVQGKGYTF.

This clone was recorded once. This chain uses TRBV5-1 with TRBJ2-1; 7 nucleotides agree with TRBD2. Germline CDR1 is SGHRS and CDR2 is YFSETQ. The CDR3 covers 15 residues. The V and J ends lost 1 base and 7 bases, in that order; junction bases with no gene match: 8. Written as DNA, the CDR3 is TGCGCCAGCAGCTTGAATGGGGGGAGGGGTAATGAGCAGTTCTTC. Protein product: CASSLNGGRGNEQFF.

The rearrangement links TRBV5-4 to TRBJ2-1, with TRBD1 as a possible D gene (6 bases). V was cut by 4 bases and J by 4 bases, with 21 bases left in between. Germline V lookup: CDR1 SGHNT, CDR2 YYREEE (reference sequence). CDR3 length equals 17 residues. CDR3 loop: CASSLTKRQAAYNEQFF. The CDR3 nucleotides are TGTGCCAGCAGCCTCACGAAACGACAGGCGGCATACAATGAGCAGTTCTTC. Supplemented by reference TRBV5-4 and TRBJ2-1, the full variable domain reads ETGVTQSPTHLIKTRGQQVTLRCSSQSGHNTVSWYQQALGQGPQFIFQYYREEENGRGNFPPRFSGLQFPNYSSELNVNALELDDSALYLCASSLTKRQAAYNEQFFGPGTRLTVL.

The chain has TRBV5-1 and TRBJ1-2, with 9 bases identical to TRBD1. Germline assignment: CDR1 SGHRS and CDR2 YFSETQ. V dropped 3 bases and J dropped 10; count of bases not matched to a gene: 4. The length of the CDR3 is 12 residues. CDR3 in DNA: TGCGCCAGCAGCTGGGACAGGGCTGTCTACACCTTC. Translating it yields CASSWDRAVYTF.

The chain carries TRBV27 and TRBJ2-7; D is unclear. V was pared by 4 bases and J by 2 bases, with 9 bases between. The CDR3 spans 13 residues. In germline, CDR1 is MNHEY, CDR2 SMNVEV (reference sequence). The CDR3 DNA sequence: TGTGCCAGCAGTTACGGTCTAGCCTACGAGCAGTACTTC. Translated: CASSYGLAYEQYF.